This TCR beta chain stems from a study of T cell repertoires in cytomegalovirus infection. About the study: CMV infection and matching HLA type were both indicated by public TCR beta signatures.

The study's findings and limits: Ex vivo responses were dominated by HLA-C-restricted CMV-specific TCR beta clonotypes.

TCRdb reprocessed the reads with MiXCR, giving one entry per CDR3 protein. Of roughly 300,000 distinct CDR3 sequences in the sample, over 7.5% are singletons; the top ten hold around 4.1%. The sample holds many counts of this clonotype. Its antigen is not known. The source is a human donor in good health (CMV status not recorded). Some clones in this sample may be carry-over from other donors' samples. The sequenced material came from PBMCs.

This CDR3 reads CASSLQGGGTGELFF. CDR3 in DNA: TGTGCCAGCAGCTTACAGGGGGGAGGCACCGGGGAGCTGTTTTTT. The chain couples TRBV7-2 to TRBJ2-2, with D possibly TRBD1 on 7 matching bases. CDR1 SGHTA and CDR2 FQGNSA come from the germline V gene. V was cut by 2 bases and J by 4 bases, with 11 bases left in between. The CDR3 runs 15 residues. The full variable domain, with the rest looked up from reference TRBV7-2 and TRBJ2-2, is GAGVSQSPSNKVTEKGKDVELRCDPISGHTALYWYRQSLGQGLEFLIYFQGNSAPDKSGLPSDRFSAERTGGSVSTLTIQRTQQEDSAVYLCASSLQGGGTGELFFGEGSRLTVL.